This T cell receptor (beta chain) was captured by sequencing in a study of shared clonotypes between healthy human individuals. DNA from unsorted PBMC was sequenced on ten immunoSEQ deep assay plates. Profiled with immunoSEQ multiplex PCR; TCRdb holds only in-frame clones, not every one. The sample carries some 530,000 clones, 81% recorded once. The study used 83 million or so PBMCs per unsorted sample for genomic DNA. This CDR3 comprises 14 residues. Trimming left V 0 bases short and J 2 bases short, with 7 bases between. Per the germline V gene, CDR1 is SGDLS and CDR2 is YYNGEE. This clone was recorded only once. The sample holds other DNA sequences that translate to the same CDR3.

Sequenced sample: PBMCs. This TCR was sampled from a middle-aged woman in good health. Some clones in this sample may be carry-over from other donors' samples. V and J are TRBV9 and TRBJ2-3; D may match TRBD1 or TRBD2 (5 bases each). The CDR3 DNA reads as TGTGCCAGCAGCGTAGGAGGGGTCACAGATACGCAGTATTTT. It is translated as CASSVGGVTDTQYF.